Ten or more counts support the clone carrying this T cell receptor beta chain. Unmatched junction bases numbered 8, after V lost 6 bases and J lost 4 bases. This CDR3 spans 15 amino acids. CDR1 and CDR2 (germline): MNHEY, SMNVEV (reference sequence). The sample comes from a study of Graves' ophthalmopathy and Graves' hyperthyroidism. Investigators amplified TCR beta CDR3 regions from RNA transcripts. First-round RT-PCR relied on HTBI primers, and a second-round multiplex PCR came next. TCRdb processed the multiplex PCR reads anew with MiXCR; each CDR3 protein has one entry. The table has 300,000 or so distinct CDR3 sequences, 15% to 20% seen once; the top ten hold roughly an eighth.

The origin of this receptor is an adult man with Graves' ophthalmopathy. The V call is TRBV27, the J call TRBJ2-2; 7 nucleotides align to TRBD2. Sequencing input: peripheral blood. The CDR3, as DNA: TGTGCCAGCAGACTAGGAGGCGGGGGCACCGGGGAGCTGTTTTTT. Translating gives CASRLGGGGTGELFF.